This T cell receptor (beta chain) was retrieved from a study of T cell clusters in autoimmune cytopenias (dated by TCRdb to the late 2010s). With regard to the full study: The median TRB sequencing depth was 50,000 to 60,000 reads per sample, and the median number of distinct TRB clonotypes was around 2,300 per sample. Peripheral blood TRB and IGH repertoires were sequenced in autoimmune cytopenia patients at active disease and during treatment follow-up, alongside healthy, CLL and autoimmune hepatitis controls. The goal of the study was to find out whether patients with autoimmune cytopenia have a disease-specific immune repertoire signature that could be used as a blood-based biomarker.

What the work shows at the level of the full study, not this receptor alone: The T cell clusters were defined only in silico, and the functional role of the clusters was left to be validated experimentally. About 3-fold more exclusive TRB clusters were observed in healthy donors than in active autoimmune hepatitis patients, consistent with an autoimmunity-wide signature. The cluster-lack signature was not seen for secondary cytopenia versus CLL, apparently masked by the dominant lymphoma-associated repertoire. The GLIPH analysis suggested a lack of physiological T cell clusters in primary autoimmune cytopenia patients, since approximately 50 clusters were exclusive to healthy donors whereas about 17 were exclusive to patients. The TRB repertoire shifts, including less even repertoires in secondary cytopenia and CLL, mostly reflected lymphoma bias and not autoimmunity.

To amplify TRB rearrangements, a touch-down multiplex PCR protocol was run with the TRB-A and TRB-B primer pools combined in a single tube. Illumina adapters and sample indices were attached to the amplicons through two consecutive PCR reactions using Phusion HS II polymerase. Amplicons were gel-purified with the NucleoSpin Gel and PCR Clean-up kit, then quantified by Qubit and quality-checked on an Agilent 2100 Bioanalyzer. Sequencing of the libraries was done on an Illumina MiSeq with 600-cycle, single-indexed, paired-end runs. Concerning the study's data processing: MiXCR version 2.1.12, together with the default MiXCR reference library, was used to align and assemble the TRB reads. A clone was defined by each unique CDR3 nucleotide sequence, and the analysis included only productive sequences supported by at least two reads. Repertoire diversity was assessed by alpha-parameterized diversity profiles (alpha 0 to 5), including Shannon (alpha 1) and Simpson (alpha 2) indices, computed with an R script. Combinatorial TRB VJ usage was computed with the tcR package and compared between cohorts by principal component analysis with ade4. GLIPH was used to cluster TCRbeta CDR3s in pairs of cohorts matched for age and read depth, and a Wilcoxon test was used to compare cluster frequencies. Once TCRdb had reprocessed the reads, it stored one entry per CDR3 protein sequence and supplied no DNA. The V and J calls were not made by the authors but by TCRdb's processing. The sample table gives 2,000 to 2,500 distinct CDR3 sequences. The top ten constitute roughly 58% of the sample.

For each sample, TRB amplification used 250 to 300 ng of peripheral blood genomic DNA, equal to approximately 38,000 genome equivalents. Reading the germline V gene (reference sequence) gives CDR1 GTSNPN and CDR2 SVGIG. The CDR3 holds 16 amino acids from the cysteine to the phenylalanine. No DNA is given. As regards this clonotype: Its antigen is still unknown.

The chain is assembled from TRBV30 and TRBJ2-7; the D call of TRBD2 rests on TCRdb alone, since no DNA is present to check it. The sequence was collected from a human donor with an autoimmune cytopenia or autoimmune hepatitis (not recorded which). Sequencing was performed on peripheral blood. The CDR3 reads CAWNTPGLAGSYEQYF. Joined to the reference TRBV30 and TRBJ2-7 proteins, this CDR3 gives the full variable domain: SQTIHQWPATLVQPVGSPLSLECTVEGTSNPNLYWYRQAAGRGLQLLFYSVGIGQISSEVPQNLSASRPQDRQFILSSKKLLLSDSGFYLCAWNTPGLAGSYEQYFGPGTRLTVT.